This TCR beta chain was sequenced for a study of CD8 T cells in ankylosing spondylitis. This clonotype was detected a few times. Its antigen is currently unknown. Each CDR3 protein gets one entry after TCRdb re-called the 5' RACE reads with MiXCR. The sample has around 450,000 distinct CDR3 sequences, more than 25% seen once; the top ten hold approximately 1%. Study observations and caveats: There was a TCR beta motif, made of 7 or 8 highly homologous variants, that appeared characteristic of ankylosing spondylitis blood.

The CDR3 extends over 16 amino acids. V lost 3 bases, J lost 6 bases, and 21 bases lay in between. CDR1 is KGHSH and CDR2 is LQKENI in the germline V gene. The rearrangement links TRBV18 to TRBJ2-7; D could derive from TRBD1 or TRBD2 (6 bases each). Sequenced material: blood, either unsorted or a sorted T cell fraction (not recorded which). The TCR originated in a male donor with ankylosing spondylitis. The CDR3 DNA follows: TGTGCCAGCTCACCGATGAGGGGGGACACTGCCTCCGAGCAGTACTTC. Its protein product is CASSPMRGDTASEQYF.